Below, 32 T cell receptor beta chains from the same sample are listed, as sequenced in a study of T cells in Graves' hyperthyroidism and ophthalmopathy (dated by TCRdb to the late 2010s). Library prep was done by multiplex PCR. TCRdb names Illumina HiSeq 2000 as the instrument used. Amplification of TCR beta CDR3 regions was carried out from RNA transcripts. A first-round RT-PCR of the TCR CDR3 used the HTBI primer set with the Qiagen OneStep RT-PCR kit. TCRdb passed the public sequencing reads through fastp at Q25 and MiXCR, retaining productive beta sequences. All rows with the same CDR3 protein become a single entry with the most common DNA and genes. This sample is represented by 200,000 or so distinct CDR3 sequences; approximately 16% of them were singletons. The ten largest account for roughly 49% of the sample. Sequenced sample: blood. These receptors were taken from a woman between 45 and 60 years old with Graves' hyperthyroidism.

The chain is built from TRBV7-6 and TRBJ1-2; a possible D gene is TRBD1 (6 bases). There are 13 residues in the CDR3. Germline-derived CDR1 and CDR2 are SGHVS and FNYEAQ. Trimming took 6 bases from V and 2 from J, leaving 10 bases between them. Here the CDR3 reads CASRVRGNYGYTF. The DNA for the CDR3 is TGTGCCAGCAGGGTCAGGGGAAACTATGGCTACACCTTC.

J is TRBJ1-4 and V is TRBV19, with D unresolved. Trimming removed 3 bases at V and 3 bases at J, with 8 bases between. The CDR3 spans 14 residues. The V gene's germline CDR1 is LNHDA and CDR2 SQIVND (reference sequence). The CDR3 here is CASSISSANEKLFF. CDR3 in DNA: TGTGCCAGTAGTATCTCCTCAGCTAATGAAAAACTGTTTTTT. The whole variable domain, remainder taken from reference TRBV19 and TRBJ1-4, is DGGITQSPKYLFRKEGQNVTLSCEQNLNHDAMYWYRQDPGQGLRLIYYSQIVNDFQKGDIAEGYSVSREKKESFPLTVTSAQKNPTAFYLCASSISSANEKLFFGSGTQLSVL.

This clonotype was seen at least ten times. The V call is TRBV27, the J call TRBJ2-5, with 7 bases fitting TRBD2. The CDR3 has 15 residues. J lost 5 bases, V lost 4 bases, and 10 bases had no gene match. Germline V CDR1 and CDR2: MNHEY, SMNVEV (reference sequence). The CDR3 DNA reads as TGTGCCAGCAGTTCCCTCGGGGCGGGAGAGGAGACCCAGTACTTC. Its translation: CASSSLGAGEETQYF.

The chain employs TRBV4-1 and TRBJ2-5, with a weak D call TRBD1 (7 bases). Trimming shortened V by 4 bases and J by 5 bases, and 14 bases separated the two germline ends. Looked up from germline, CDR1 is MGHRA and CDR2 is YSYEKL. The CDR3 has 14 residues. The CDR3, as DNA: TGCGCCAGCAGCCGGTCGGCAGGGGGGGAGACCCAGTACTTC. Protein product: CASSRSAGGETQYF.

This clonotype came up a few times. This chain links TRBV27 with TRBJ2-5; D is unresolved. V gave up 2 bases and J gave up 9 bases, with 7 bases separating them. Germline assignment: CDR1 MNHEY and CDR2 SMNVEV (reference sequence). The length of the CDR3 is 11 residues. The CDR3 nucleotides are TGTGCCAGCAGTTTAGCAGGAGCCCAGTACTTC. Protein sequence: CASSLAGAQYF.

This clonotype has ten or more counts. The J gene is TRBJ1-3, the V gene TRBV2, with 9 bases lining up with TRBD1. The germline CDR1 and CDR2 sequences are SNHLY and FYNNEI. The ends lost 11 bases at V and 4 bases at J; junction bases unmatched: 12. The CDR3 has 15 residues. In nucleotides, the CDR3 is TGTGCCGGAGCAAGAGGACAGGGGAACGGAAACACCATATATTTT. Translating it yields CAGARGQGNGNTIYF.

This clonotype was counted ten times or more. The chain couples TRBV2 to TRBJ2-5, with 10 bases that match TRBD2. Trimming cost V 3 bases and J 0 bases; bases outside gene matches: 10. CDR1 is SNHLY and CDR2 is FYNNEI in the germline V gene. This CDR3 is built from 18 residues. CDR3 in DNA: TGTGCCAGCAGTGACCCCGGGACTAGCGAACCGTACCAAGAGACCCAGTACTTC. Its protein is CASSDPGTSEPYQETQYF.

Many counts were recorded for this clonotype. CDR3: CASSLVDQRSYEQFF. In DNA, the CDR3 is TGTGCCAGCAGCTTAGTAGATCAGAGGTCGTATGAGCAGTTCTTC. The V gene is TRBV11-3, the J gene TRBJ2-1; no clear D gene. The germline V gene encodes CDR1 SGHNT and CDR2 YENEEA. The CDR3 contains 15 residues. The germline V and J ends were trimmed by 1 base and 8 bases, with 15 bases remaining between them.

The CDR3 sequence: CASSLTGQTYGYTF. The CDR3 DNA sequence: TGTGCCAGCAGCTTAACGGGACAGACCTATGGCTACACCTTC. The genes are TRBV5-4 and TRBJ1-2; 7 nucleotides agree with TRBD1. The trim removed 2 bases at V and 4 bases at J, leaving 5 bases unmatched. Germline V lookup: CDR1 SGHNT, CDR2 YYREEE (reference sequence). This CDR3 is 14 amino acids long.

The V call is TRBV19, the J call TRBJ2-3; TRBD2 matches 11 bases. Germline V gives CDR1 LNHDA, CDR2 SQIVND (reference sequence). Trimming cost V 5 bases and J 1 base; bases outside gene matches: 5. The CDR3 has 16 amino acids. This CDR3 reads CASSGKLAGGTDTQYF. The CDR3 DNA is TGTGCCAGTAGTGGAAAACTAGCGGGAGGCACAGATACGCAGTATTTT.

The rearrangement uses TRBV3-1 and TRBJ1-3, with D uncertain. The CDR3 extends over 15 amino acids. Germline CDR1 is LGHDT and CDR2 is YNNKEL (reference sequence). V was trimmed by 1 base and J by 1 base, leaving 8 bases between them. Written as DNA, the CDR3 is TGTGCCAGCAGCCAAGGGACTGGATCTGGAAACACCATATATTTT. This encodes CASSQGTGSGNTIYF.

The chain couples TRBV12-3 or TRBV12-4 to TRBJ2-3; TRBD1 agrees at 8 bases. The CDR3 runs 15 residues. With V trimmed by 6 bases and J by 4 bases, 9 bases remained unmatched. The DNA of the CDR3 is TGTGCCAGCAGAGCCGGGACAGGAGGCGCAGATACGCAGTATTTT. Translating gives CASRAGTGGADTQYF.

This clonotype was seen more than once but under ten times. This chain links TRBV12-3 or TRBV12-4 with TRBJ2-1, with D possibly matching TRBD1 (5 bases). The CDR3 consists of 16 residues. V was shortened by 5 bases and J by 0 bases, with 14 bases between the two germline ends. Here the CDR3 DNA reads TGTGCCAGCAGTCAAAATAGACAGTACTCCTACAATGAGCAGTTCTTC. This encodes CASSQNRQYSYNEQFF.

Comments on this clonotype: A much larger clonotype is one base distant, so this may be a read error. This rearrangement joins TRBV7-9 to TRBJ2-7; 11 bases are shared with TRBD2. The CDR3 runs 17 residues. From germline, CDR1 is SEHNR and CDR2 FQNEAQ (reference sequence). After removal of 5 bases from V and 7 bases from J, the junction contained 16 bases not matched to a gene. The CDR3 reads CASSRVKLAGVINEQYF. The DNA for the CDR3 is TGTGCCAGCAGCCGGGTCAAACTAGCGGGAGTGATCAATGAGCAGTACTTC.

There are many counts of this clonotype. CDR3 nucleotide sequence: TGCAGTGCTCGCGACGCAGGGGGATACAATGAGCAGTTCTTC. Its protein is CSARDAGGYNEQFF. This chain uses TRBV20-1 with TRBJ2-1, with 7 bases matching TRBD1. V gave up 5 bases and J gave up 4 bases; unmatched junction bases: 8. Germline V lookup: CDR1 DFQATT, CDR2 SNEGSKA (reference sequence). This CDR3 comprises 14 residues.

The chain couples TRBV19 to TRBJ1-5; 10 positions match TRBD1. J lost 3 bases, V lost 6 bases, and 5 bases had no gene match. The CDR3 length is 15 residues. Germline V gives CDR1 LNHDA, CDR2 SQIVND (reference sequence). The CDR3 nucleotides read TGTGCCAGTAGAGAGGACAGGGGGGTCAATCAGCCCCAGCATTTT. Translating gives CASREDRGVNQPQHF.

This clonotype is termed medium-sized (0.01 to 0.1%). This sequence joins TRBV6-1 and TRBJ2-7; 11 bases are a match to TRBD2. The CDR3 totals 16 residues. With V trimmed by 5 bases and J by 0 bases, 6 bases remained unmatched. Germline-derived CDR1 and CDR2 are MNHNS and SASEGT. The CDR3 DNA follows: TGTGCCAGCAGTCAAACTAGCGGGAGTGGCTCCTACGAGCAGTACTTC. The encoded protein is CASSQTSGSGSYEQYF.

The CDR3 is CASSPNAQGARGYTF. DNA of the CDR3: TGTGCCAGCTCCCCTAACGCACAGGGTGCACGGGGCTACACCTTC. The chain is built from TRBV18 and TRBJ1-2, with a weak D call TRBD1 (6 bases). V was shortened by 6 bases and J by 8 bases, with 22 bases between the two germline ends. CDR1 is KGHSH and CDR2 is LQKENI in the germline V gene. The CDR3 totals 15 residues. Full variable domain (missing parts from reference TRBV18 and TRBJ1-2): NAGVMQNPRHLVRRRGQEARLRCSPMKGHSHVYWYRQLPEEGLKFMVYLQKENIIDESGMPKERFSAEFPKEGPSILRIQQVVRGDSAAYFCASSPNAQGARGYTFGSGTRLTVV.

This clonotype has a count of ten or more. The CDR3 region has the DNA TGTGCCAGCAGAGGAAGCGGGCGAGGAACCGGGGAGCTGTTTTTT. It translates to CASRGSGRGTGELFF. V and J are TRBV2 and TRBJ2-2; D possibly corresponds to TRBD2 (6 bases). CDR3 size: 15 residues. CDR1 and CDR2 from the germline V gene are SNHLY and FYNNEI. The V and J ends lost 6 bases and 5 bases respectively, with 16 bases between them.

Many counts were recorded for this clonotype. This rearrangement joins TRBV11-3 to TRBJ1-1; unclear D gene. V lost 4 bases and J 0 bases, leaving 12 bases between the germline ends. This CDR3 is built from 15 residues. The germline CDR1 and CDR2 sequences are SGHNT and YENEEA. The CDR3 reads CASSSGEGMNTEAFF. For the CDR3, the DNA is TGTGCCAGCAGCTCTGGGGAGGGCATGAACACTGAAGCTTTCTTT.

V gene TRBV24-1 combines with J gene TRBJ1-1; TRBD1 agrees at 9 bases. Trimming took 8 bases from V and 2 from J; bases not matched to a gene: 5. This CDR3 has 14 amino acids. Germline-derived CDR1 and CDR2 are KGHDR and SFDVKD. For the CDR3, the DNA is TGTGCCACCATAGGGACAGGGCCAAACACTGAAGCTTTCTTT. It encodes CATIGTGPNTEAFF.

This chain joins TRBV28 and TRBJ2-4, with 9 bases that match TRBD1. Looked up from germline, CDR1 is MDHEN and CDR2 is SYDVKM. The ends lost 6 bases at V and 8 bases at J; junction bases unmatched: 2. CDR3 length equals 12 residues. The CDR3 DNA reads as TGTGCCAGCAGCCGGACAGGGGACATTCAGTACTTC. Residues: CASSRTGDIQYF.

This clonotype was picked up many times. The chain couples TRBV9 to TRBJ2-5; 13 nucleotides line up with TRBD2. Germline lookup yields CDR1 SGDLS and CDR2 YYNGEE. The CDR3 spans 18 residues. J gave up 0 bases and V 3 bases, and 8 bases lay outside the gene matches. This chain's CDR3 is CASSGGLAGVGYQETQYF. CDR3 DNA sequence: TGTGCCAGCAGCGGAGGACTAGCGGGAGTGGGGTACCAAGAGACCCAGTACTTC.

This clonotype occurred many times. The rearrangement links TRBV10-3 to TRBJ2-7; D ambiguous. The CDR3 consists of 12 residues. CDR1 and CDR2 from the germline V gene are ENHRY and SYGVKD. Trimming removed 3 bases at V and 3 bases at J, with 6 bases between. The CDR3 spells CAISDKGYEQYF. The DNA for the CDR3 is TGTGCCATCAGTGATAAGGGCTACGAGCAGTACTTC.

This clonotype was detected ten times or more. The gene calls are TRBV30 and TRBJ2-5; D is ambiguous. V lost 3 bases and J lost 5, with 7 bases in between. The CDR3 is 11 amino acids. Germline CDR1 is GTSNPN and CDR2 is SVGIG (reference sequence). The CDR3 DNA follows: TGTGCCTGGAGCGGGCGGGAGACCCAGTACTTC. Residues: CAWSGRETQYF.

About this clonotype itself: A much larger clonotype is one base distant, so this may be a read error. The V call is TRBV24-1, the J call TRBJ1-3; no clear D. The CDR3 spans 15 residues. Germline V lookup: CDR1 KGHDR, CDR2 SFDVKD. Here the CDR3 reads CATSEAGRPGNTTYF. The CDR3 DNA sequence: TGTGCCACCAGTGAAGCCGGACGTCCTGGAAACACCACATATTTT.

The chain recombines TRBV20-1 with TRBJ1-1; TRBD1 is a possible D gene (5 bases). Looked up from germline, CDR1 is DFQATT and CDR2 is SNEGSKA (reference sequence). CDR3 length equals 13 residues. With 3 bases removed from V and 0 bases from J, the gap between germline ends came to 8 bases. CDR3 loop: CSASGGVNTEAFF. The CDR3 DNA sequence: TGCAGTGCTAGTGGGGGAGTGAACACTGAAGCTTTCTTT.

This clonotype turned up a few times. The chain employs TRBV19 and TRBJ1-2; D is unresolved. Germline assignment: CDR1 LNHDA and CDR2 SQIVND (reference sequence). Between the trimmed V and J ends, which lost 3 bases and 6 bases, there was a span of 11 bases. This CDR3 is built from 13 residues. The CDR3 nucleotides read TGTGCCAGTAGTATCGGTCAGGTCCATGGCTACACCTTC. Amino acids: CASSIGQVHGYTF. The complete variable domain, with remaining parts taken from reference TRBV19 and TRBJ1-2, reads DGGITQSPKYLFRKEGQNVTLSCEQNLNHDAMYWYRQDPGQGLRLIYYSQIVNDFQKGDIAEGYSVSREKKESFPLTVTSAQKNPTAFYLCASSIGQVHGYTFGSGTRLTVV.

The chain joins TRBV30 to TRBJ1-6, with TRBD1 matching over 9 bases. CDR1 and CDR2 (germline): GTSNPN, SVGIG (reference sequence). V gave up 1 base and J gave up 5 bases; unmatched junction bases: 3. The CDR3 sequence is 15 residues long. CDR3 sequence: CAWSDRGQNNSPLHF. The DNA for the CDR3 is TGTGCCTGGAGTGACAGGGGGCAGAATAATTCACCCCTCCACTTT.

This clonotype was observed at least ten times. The rearrangement joins TRBV5-1 to TRBJ2-7; TRBD2 agrees at 7 bases. CDR1 SGHRS and CDR2 YFSETQ come from the germline V gene. CDR3 length: 16 residues. V lost 0 bases to trimming and J lost 0 bases; unmatched junction nucleotides: 6. CDR3 nucleotide sequence: TGCGCCAGCAGCTTGGTATTCGCTAGCGGCTCCTACGAGCAGTACTTC. This gives the protein CASSLVFASGSYEQYF. The variable domain in full, with the rest retrieved from reference TRBV5-1 and TRBJ2-7, is KAGVTQTPRYLIKTRGQQVTLSCSPISGHRSVSWYQQTPGQGLQFLFEYFSETQRNKGNFPGRFSGRQFSNSRSEMNVSTLELGDSALYLCASSLVFASGSYEQYFGPGTRLTVT.

This clonotype was seen a few times. A much larger clone is a single base away; this may be a read error. V usage is TRBV27 and J usage is TRBJ2-5; TRBD2 might be the D (6 bases). Trimming stripped 2 bases from V and 2 bases from J, with 9 bases between. The CDR3 is 14 amino acids. Germline CDR1 MNHEY, CDR2 SMNVEV (reference sequence). CDR3 nucleotide sequence: TGTGCCAGCAGTTTAAACGGGAGACAAGAGACCCAGTACTTC. Translating gives CASSLNGRQETQYF.

This clonotype turned up a few times. This chain connects TRBV28 to TRBJ1-4; 9 bases fit TRBD1. Trimming at V came to 6 bases and at J to 8 bases, leaving 19 bases not matched to a gene. This CDR3 contains 18 residues. Germline CDR1 reads MDHEN; CDR2 reads SYDVKM. The CDR3, as DNA: TGTGCCAGCAGCGATCGGTACGTCGCGGGGACAGGGAAGGAAAAACTGTTTTTT. Residues: CASSDRYVAGTGKEKLFF.